This is a list of T cell receptor beta chains from one sample in a study of long-term antiretroviral therapy in people with HIV. Data came from immunoSEQ multiplex PCR; TCRdb stores just in-frame clones and leaves some out. The sample holds 20,000 or so clones; around 74% are singletons and the top ten take under 8%. Material: unsorted PBMCs, obtained at the start of antiretroviral therapy, before treatment. These receptor sequences come from a man aged 18 to 30 with HIV. The CDR3 runs from the conserved cysteine through the conserved F or W. Fields, in order: CDR3 length, D gene, J gene, V gene, CDR3 protein, CDR3 DNA. A D gene is named only where the DNA matches it firmly.

>14|TRBD2|TRBJ2-3|TRBV27
CASSSSGGRGTQYF
TGTGCCAGCAGTTCCTCAGGCGGGAGGGGTACGCAGTATTTT
>14|TRBD1|TRBJ2-7|TRBV19
CASQRTGGTYEQYF
TGTGCCAGTCAGCGGACAGGGGGGACCTACGAGCAGTACTTC
>13|NA|TRBJ2-5|TRBV2
CASSEGQQETQYF
TGTGCCAGCAGTGAAGGGCAGCAAGAGACCCAGTACTTC
>14|NA|TRBJ2-7|TRBV10-3
CAISEGGRPYEQYF
TGTGCCATCAGTGAGGGCGGACGACCCTACGAGCAGTACTTC
>12|NA|TRBJ1-2|TRBV25-1
CASSPWGGGYTF
TGTGCCAGCAGTCCTTGGGGCGGAGGCTACACCTTC
>12|TRBD1|TRBJ2-1|TRBV30
CAGTGGIFEQFF
TGTGCCGGGACAGGGGGAATTTTTGAGCAGTTCTTC
>13|NA|TRBJ2-3|TRBV7-3
CASSSVSTDTQYF
TGTGCCAGCAGCTCCGTTAGCACAGATACGCAGTATTTT
>16|TRBD1|TRBJ1-2|TRBV29-1
CSVASGTGARLYGYTF
TGCAGCGTCGCATCCGGGACAGGGGCACGACTTTATGGCTACACCTTC
>19|TRBD2|TRBJ2-3|TRBV7-2
CASSLGLAGGPAGTDTQYF
TGTGCCAGCAGCTTAGGACTAGCGGGAGGGCCCGCCGGCACAGATACGCAGTATTTT
>14|TRBD1|TRBJ2-1|TRBV9
CASSSRDRANEQFF
TGTGCCAGCAGCTCCCGGGACAGGGCTAATGAGCAGTTCTTC
>16|TRBD1|TRBJ1-4|TRBV9
CASSANMGQAHEKLFF
TGTGCCAGCAGCGCCAATATGGGACAGGCCCATGAAAAACTGTTTTTT
>15|TRBD1|TRBJ2-2|TRBV11-3
CASSPGQGVTGELFF
TGTGCCAGCAGCCCAGGACAGGGGGTGACCGGGGAGCTGTTTTTT